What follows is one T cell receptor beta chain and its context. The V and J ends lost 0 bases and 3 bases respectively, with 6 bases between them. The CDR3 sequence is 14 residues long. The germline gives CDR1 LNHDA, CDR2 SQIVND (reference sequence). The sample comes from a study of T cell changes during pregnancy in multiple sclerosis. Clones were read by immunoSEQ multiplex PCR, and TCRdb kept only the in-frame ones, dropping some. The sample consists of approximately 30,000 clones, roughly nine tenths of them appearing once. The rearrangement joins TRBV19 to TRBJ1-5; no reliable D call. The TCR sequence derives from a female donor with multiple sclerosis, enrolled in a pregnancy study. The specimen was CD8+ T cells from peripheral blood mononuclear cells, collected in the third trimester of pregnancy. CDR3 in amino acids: CASSIDQINQPQHF. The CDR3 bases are TGTGCCAGTAGTATAGACCAGATCAATCAGCCCCAGCATTTT.